This is a list of T cell receptor beta chains from one sample in a study of shared clonotypes between healthy human individuals. Assay used: immunoSEQ multiplex PCR; TCRdb lists only in-frame clones, some missing. The table includes millions of clones, approximately 95% detected once. Sequenced input: naive CD4+ T cells from PBMCs. Receptors were obtained from a man aged 18-30 years in good health. Some clones in this sample may be carry-over from other donors' samples. The conserved cysteine and the conserved F or W are not part of the CDR3 here. Each record gives: V gene, clone size, CDR3 protein. Clone sizes are given selectively: once, few, many, or a class where the clone is expanded.

TRBV29-1,-,SVRGLGQGGDTQY
TRBV4-3,-,ASSSRGGTGVQETQY
TRBV6-5,-,ASSPFGTGTEAF
TRBV7-9,-,ASSRVREATGNTIY
TRBV25-1,-,ATSLGGSFGYT
TRBV30,once,AWSVLGSSLSEQY
TRBV19,few,ASTLDGGTEAF
TRBV6-1,-,ASSEYDRGGVRAPSSYEQY
TRBV7-2,-,ASSLLGSQGDGYT
TRBV28,-,ASMGQGLGNEKLF
TRBV4-1,-,ASSLGLAGGGTQY
TRBV9,-,ASSVVGSVIGEQF
TRBV5-1,once,ASSSDRPRAPRDEKLF
TRBV18,-,ASSLAGARSGNTIY
TRBV4-1,-,ASSQYLPLATILTDTQY
TRBV11-1,-,ASTPTTGVGETQY
TRBV7-6,-,ASSSNPYEQY
TRBV6-5,-,ASSPGVGQPQH
TRBV6-6,-,ASSLDRVTYEQY
TRBV14,-,ASSQEWGLAGPHEQY
TRBV18,-,ASSPGFQETQY
TRBV5-1,-,ASSLSSGATYEQY
TRBV18,-,ASSPGQLNTEAF
TRBV6-6,-,ASSQKAGATNEKLF
TRBV27,-,ASRGTAEDTEAF
TRBV5-8,-,ATTPEGARTEAF
TRBV28,-,ASSLSRPRTGELF
TRBV11-2,-,ASSSPRDKYEQY
TRBV19,-,ASSMGGGVMLNYGYT
TRBV6-1,once,ASGGTGSGGAKNIQY
TRBV2,-,ASSEVSSNTEAF
TRBV27,-,ASSRRSADEQY
TRBV7-9,-,ASSLAAGGGTDTQY
TRBV6-4,-,ASSDTHRAGTEAF
TRBV9,-,ASSEGVSTEAF
TRBV25-1,-,ASSEPPGLEETQY
TRBV7-9,-,ASSPRTSGRADTGELF
TRBV7-9,-,ASSPVGRGQETQY
TRBV30,-,AWSDRGKTQY
TRBV28,-,ASTPAAGALWY
TRBV6-6,-,ASGPDFLLLEQY
TRBV10-3,-,AISELDRGSYEQY
TRBV11-2,once,ASSGGGQHVYEQY
TRBV10-2,-,ASRGLASPYNEQF
TRBV7-3,-,ASSYNTGGEAF
TRBV18,-,ASSPYPAGAFDEQF
TRBV20-1,-,SASSSRGYT
TRBV4-3,-,ASSQVGSAF
TRBV5-1,-,ASSLAVRSNNEQF
TRBV5-6,-,ASSLRLAGVDTQY
TRBV7-9,-,ASSPGTSLQIGELF
TRBV15,-,ATSRGYGEQY
TRBV18,-,ASSATSGTDTQY
TRBV7-2,-,ASSFWEDQPQH
TRBV6-5,-,ASSSTGVISYEQY
TRBV5-1,-,ASSHGTVQGEQY
TRBV2,-,ASRGQAAGANVLT
TRBV5-1,-,ASSPTIRGAGYGDTQY
TRBV18,-,ASSPPASIRGNTEAF